Presented here are 10 T cell receptor beta chains from one specimen sequenced in a study of shared clonotypes between healthy human individuals. This table comes from immunoSEQ multiplex PCR, and its TCRdb copy is limited to in-frame clones, with some not included. The sample includes about 2 million clones, about 95% of them seen just once. CD45RO-negative cells were positively selected for CCR7, leaving out terminally differentiated effector memory CD45RA+ cells. Sequencing was done on a sample of naive CD8+ T cells sorted from blood. These receptors originate from a man aged 18-30 years in good health.

The J gene is TRBJ2-1, the V gene TRBV13, with D perhaps matching TRBD1 or TRBD2 (5 bases each). Trimming stripped 6 bases from V and 6 bases from J, with 18 bases between. CDR1 and CDR2 (germline): PRHDT, FYEKMQ (reference sequence). This CDR3 has 15 residues. The DNA of the CDR3 is TGTGCCAGCAGTCTGGGACCAGAAAGCGGCAATGAGCAGTTCTTC. Amino acids: CASSLGPESGNEQFF.

The CDR3 is CASSLGPEGGELFF. As DNA, the CDR3 is TGTGCCAGCAGCTTAGGTCCAGAAGGCGGGGAGCTGTTTTTT. This chain uses TRBV7-2 with TRBJ2-2, with D hard to call. Trimming removed 1 base from V and 7 bases from J, with 10 bases in between. The CDR3 extends over 14 amino acids. In germline, CDR1 is SGHTA, CDR2 FQGNSA.

V and J are TRBV27 and TRBJ2-2; 9 nucleotides align to TRBD1. The junction had 3 bases not matched to a gene; V was cut back by 10 bases and J by 0 bases. CDR3 length: 14 residues. Germline assignment: CDR1 MNHEY and CDR2 SMNVEV (reference sequence). CDR3 protein: CATRQGANTGELFF. The CDR3 DNA reads TGTGCCACCCGACAGGGGGCGAACACCGGGGAGCTGTTTTTT.

The J gene is TRBJ1-5, the V gene TRBV27; tentatively, D is TRBD1 (6 bases). The CDR3 runs to 16 residues. CDR1 and CDR2 (germline): MNHEY, SMNVEV (reference sequence). V lost 3 bases and J lost 3, with 15 bases in between. Here the CDR3 DNA reads TGTGCCAGCAGTTTTTTAGGGGGAGGAATCAATCAGCCCCAGCATTTT. This gives the protein CASSFLGGGINQPQHF.

The gene calls are TRBV7-9 and TRBJ1-2, with D unclear. V lost 4 bases and J 8 bases, leaving 11 bases between the germline ends. Looked up from germline, CDR1 is SEHNR and CDR2 is FQNEAQ (reference sequence). CDR3 length: 12 residues. The CDR3 DNA reads TGTGCCAGCAGCTCCGAAGGTAGCGGCTACACCTTC. As protein: CASSSEGSGYTF.

There are a few counts of this clone. The chain carries TRBV4-1 and TRBJ1-6; maybe TRBD1 (6 bases). The V gene lost 4 bases and the J gene lost 11 bases, with 9 bases spanning the gap. This CDR3 is built from 12 residues. Germline CDR1 and CDR2: MGHRA and YSYEKL. In DNA, the CDR3 is TGCGCCAGCAGCCTTACAGGGCCACCCCTCCACTTT. Its translation: CASSLTGPPLHF.

The chain carries TRBV9 and TRBJ2-7; D unclear. The V end was cut by 1 base, the J end by 2 bases, with 13 bases between. The CDR3 covers 15 residues. Germline V gives CDR1 SGDLS, CDR2 YYNGEE. The CDR3 DNA reads TGTGCCAGCAGCGTAAGACCCGACTTTACCTACGAGCAGTACTTC. Encoded protein: CASSVRPDFTYEQYF.

The chain combines TRBV5-4 with TRBJ1-6; TRBD1 is a possible D gene (5 bases). The V gene's germline CDR1 is SGHNT and CDR2 YYREEE (reference sequence). The CDR3 covers 18 residues. Trimming stripped 2 bases from V and 4 bases from J, with 19 bases between. For the CDR3, the DNA is TGTGCCAGCAGCTTAGTAACAGGAGCTGGATTATATAATTCACCCCTCCACTTT. It translates to CASSLVTGAGLYNSPLHF.

CDR3 coding DNA: TGTGCCAGCAGTTTAGTTTGGGTACAGGGGGCTAACACTGAAGCTTTCTTT. Its translation is CASSLVWVQGANTEAFF. The genes are TRBV27 and TRBJ1-1; 9 nucleotides align to TRBD1. Germline V gene sequence: CDR1 MNHEY, CDR2 SMNVEV (reference sequence). The CDR3 runs to 17 residues. V was pared by 2 bases and J by 2 bases, with 9 bases of the junction left unmatched.

The CDR3 protein is CASSFAGTGYYGYTF. The CDR3, as DNA: TGTGCCAGCAGCTTCGCCGGGACAGGGTACTATGGCTACACCTTC. The rearrangement uses TRBV11-2 and TRBJ1-2, with 9 bases aligning to TRBD1. Germline CDR1 is SGHAT and CDR2 is FQNNGV. This CDR3 spans 15 amino acids. J gave up 3 bases and V 3 bases, and 5 bases lay outside the gene matches.